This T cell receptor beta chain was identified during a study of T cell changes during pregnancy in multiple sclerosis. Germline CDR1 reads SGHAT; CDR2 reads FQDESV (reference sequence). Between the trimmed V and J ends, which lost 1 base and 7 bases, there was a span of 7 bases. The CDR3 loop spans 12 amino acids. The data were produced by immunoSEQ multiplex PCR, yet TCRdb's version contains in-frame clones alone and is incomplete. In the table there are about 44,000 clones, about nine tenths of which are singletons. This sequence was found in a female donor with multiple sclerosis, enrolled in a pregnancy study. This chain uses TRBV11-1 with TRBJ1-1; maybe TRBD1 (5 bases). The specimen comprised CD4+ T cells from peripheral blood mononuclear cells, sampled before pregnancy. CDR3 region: CASSLGGLEAFF. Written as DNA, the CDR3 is TGTGCCAGCAGCTTAGGGGGACTTGAAGCTTTCTTT.